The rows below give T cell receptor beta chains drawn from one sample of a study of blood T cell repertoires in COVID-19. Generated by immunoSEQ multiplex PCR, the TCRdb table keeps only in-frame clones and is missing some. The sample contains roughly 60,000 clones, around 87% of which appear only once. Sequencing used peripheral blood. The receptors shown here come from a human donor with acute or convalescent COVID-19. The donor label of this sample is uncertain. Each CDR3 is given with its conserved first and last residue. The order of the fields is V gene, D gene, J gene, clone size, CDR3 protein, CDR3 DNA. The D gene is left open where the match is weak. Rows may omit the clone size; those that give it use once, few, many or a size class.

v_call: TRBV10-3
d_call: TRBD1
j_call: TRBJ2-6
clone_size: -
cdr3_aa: CAISAETGGSGANVLTF
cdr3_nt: TGTGCCATCTCGGCCGAGACAGGGGGTTCTGGGGCCAACGTCCTGACTTTC

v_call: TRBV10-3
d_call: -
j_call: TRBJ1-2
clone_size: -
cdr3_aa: CAISGGGLRRRYGYTF
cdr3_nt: TGTGCCATCAGTGGGGGAGGACTCCGGCGAAGGTATGGCTACACCTTC

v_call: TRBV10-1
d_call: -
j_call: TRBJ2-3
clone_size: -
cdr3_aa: CASSDVGSTDTQYF
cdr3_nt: TGCGCCAGCAGTGATGTCGGGAGCACAGATACGCAGTATTTT

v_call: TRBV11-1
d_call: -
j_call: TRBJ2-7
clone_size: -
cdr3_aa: CASSNRHLGGYEQYF
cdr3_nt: TGTGCCAGCAGCAATCGACACCTAGGAGGCTACGAGCAGTACTTC

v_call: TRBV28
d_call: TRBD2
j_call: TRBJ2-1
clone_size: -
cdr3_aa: CASGGGISYNEQFF
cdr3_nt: TGTGCCAGCGGGGGGGGAATAAGCTACAATGAGCAGTTCTTC

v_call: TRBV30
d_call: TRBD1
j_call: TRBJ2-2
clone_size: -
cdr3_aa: CAWTRQGTGELFF
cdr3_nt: TGTGCCTGGACCAGACAGGGTACCGGGGAGCTGTTTTTT

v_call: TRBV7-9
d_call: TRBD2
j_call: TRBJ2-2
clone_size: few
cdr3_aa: CASSSRTSRPGELFF
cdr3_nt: TGTGCCAGCAGCTCCCGGACTAGCCGACCCGGGGAGCTGTTTTTT

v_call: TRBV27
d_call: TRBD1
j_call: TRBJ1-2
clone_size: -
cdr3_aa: CASSLSGQGYGYTF
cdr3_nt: TGTGCCAGCAGTTTATCGGGACAGGGATATGGCTACACCTTC

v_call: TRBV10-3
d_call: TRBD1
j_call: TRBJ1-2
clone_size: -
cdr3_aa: CAISSLGQGPYGYTF
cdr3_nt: TGTGCCATCAGTTCCCTGGGACAGGGTCCCTATGGCTACACCTTC

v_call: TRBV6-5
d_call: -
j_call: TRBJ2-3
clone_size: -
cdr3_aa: CASKDWGHTDTQYF
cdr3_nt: TGTGCCAGCAAGGACTGGGGGCACACAGATACGCAGTATTTT

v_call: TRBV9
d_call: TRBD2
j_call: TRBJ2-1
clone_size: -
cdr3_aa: CASSVERAGGLISSYNEQFF
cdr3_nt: TGTGCCAGCAGCGTAGAGAGAGCGGGAGGGCTCATAAGCTCCTACAATGAGCAGTTCTTC

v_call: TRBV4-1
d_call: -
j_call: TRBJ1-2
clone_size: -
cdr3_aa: CASSQIYAGDYGYTF
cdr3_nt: TGCGCCAGCAGCCAAATATATGCGGGGGACTATGGCTACACCTTC

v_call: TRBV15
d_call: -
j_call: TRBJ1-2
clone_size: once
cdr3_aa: CATSRDGADYGYTF
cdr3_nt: TGTGCCACCAGCAGAGATGGGGCTGATTATGGCTACACCTTC

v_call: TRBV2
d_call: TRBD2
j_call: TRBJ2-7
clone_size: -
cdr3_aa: CASSRGTSGSEQYF
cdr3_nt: TGTGCCAGCTCGAGGGGGACTAGCGGGAGCGAGCAGTACTTC